What follows are 19 T cell receptor beta chains derived from one specimen sequenced in a study of T-cell memory formation after mild COVID-19. A single record per CDR3 protein comes from TCRdb applying MiXCR to the 5' RACE reads. The sample consists of more than 350,000 distinct CDR3 sequences, 16% of them appearing once. The sample consisted of PBMCs or a T cell subset sorted from them (not recorded which). Receptors originate from a man between 18 and 29 years old who had mild COVID-19 (a few samples of this study predate the infection). Cell type and time point are not known.

The chain recombines TRBV20-1 with TRBJ2-7; D is perhaps TRBD1 (5 bases). Germline CDR1 reads DFQATT; CDR2 reads SNEGSKA (reference sequence). The CDR3 consists of 14 residues. The V end lost 0 bases, the J end lost 3 bases, and 12 bases lay between the germline ends. The CDR3 DNA reads TGCAGTGCTAGAGATCTTGCAGGGCACTACGAGCAGTACTTC. Amino acids: CSARDLAGHYEQYF.

In this sample, this clonotype turned up a few times. The genes are TRBV4-3 and TRBJ2-3; 16 nucleotides match TRBD2. In germline, CDR1 is LGHNA, CDR2 YSLEER. The V gene end was trimmed by 3 bases and the J gene end by 7 bases; junction bases not matched to a gene: 7. The length of the CDR3 is 17 residues. The CDR3 DNA follows: TGCGCCAGCAGCCAGGGACTAGCGGGGGGGCCGAGGTATACGCAGTATTTT. It encodes CASSQGLAGGPRYTQYF.

This clonotype was observed a few times. The chain carries TRBV6-5 and TRBJ2-5, with TRBD1 matching over 8 bases. This CDR3 contains 14 residues. Germline V gene lookup returns CDR1 MNHEY and CDR2 SVGAGI. With 5 bases clipped from V and 7 bases from J, the junction kept 9 bases outside the gene matches. The CDR3 nucleotides are TGTGCCAGCAGTCAGTCCGGGACAGGTGGGACCCAGTACTTC. This translates into CASSQSGTGGTQYF.

The chain couples TRBV20-1 to TRBJ2-2; 8 nucleotides agree with TRBD1. The CDR3 contains 16 residues. CDR1 is DFQATT and CDR2 is SNEGSKA in the germline V gene (reference sequence). Trimming removed 7 bases from V and 0 bases from J; junction bases left unmatched: 10. In DNA form, the CDR3 reads TGCAGTGTTTCTGACAGGGGACAATCGAACACCGGGGAGCTGTTTTTT. The encoded protein is CSVSDRGQSNTGELFF.

This clonotype was counted a few times. V is TRBV2 and J is TRBJ2-7; 7 bases map to TRBD1. This CDR3 comprises 11 residues. With 9 bases clipped from V and 3 bases from J, the junction kept 2 bases outside the gene matches. Germline V CDR1 and CDR2: SNHLY, FYNNEI. This CDR3 reads CARGQSYEQYF. DNA for the CDR3: TGTGCCAGGGGACAGAGCTACGAGCAGTACTTC.

This clonotype was seen only a few times. The chain combines TRBV7-2 with TRBJ2-3; 14 positions agree with TRBD2. The germline gives CDR1 SGHTA, CDR2 FQGNSA. V dropped 4 bases and J dropped 4; count of bases not matched to a gene: 7. The CDR3 runs to 17 residues. CDR3 DNA: TGTGCCAGCAGCTCCACCGGGACTAGCGGGGGAGCAGATACGCAGTATTTT. Its translation: CASSSTGTSGGADTQYF.

The table lists this clonotype with many counts. The V call is TRBV5-1, the J call TRBJ2-1, with 8 bases matching TRBD1. V lost 2 bases and J lost 0; bases outside the gene matches: 10. From germline, CDR1 is SGHRS and CDR2 YFSETQ. The CDR3 totals 18 residues. DNA for the CDR3: TGCGCCAGCAGCTTTTTTCTGACAGGGGTCGGCTCCTACAATGAGCAGTTCTTC. This codes for CASSFFLTGVGSYNEQFF.

The chain is built from TRBV21-1 and TRBJ1-1. TRBV21-1 is given as a pseudogene. CDR3 length equals 15 residues. The CDR3 DNA sequence: TGTGCCAGCAGCCTCAATGAGGAGGGGTTCACTGAAGCTTTCTTT. This gives the protein CASSLNEEGFTEAFF.

The CDR3 nucleotides are TGCAGTGCTAGGCCCCCTAGCGGCCAAGGTATTCAGTACTTC. This encodes CSARPPSGQGIQYF. The chain employs TRBV20-1 and TRBJ2-4; 7 bases line up with TRBD2. Germline V gives CDR1 DFQATT, CDR2 SNEGSKA (reference sequence). CDR3 length equals 14 residues. The J segment lost 10 bases and the V segment lost 3 bases, leaving 12 bases of the junction unmatched.

This clonotype occurred a few times. V usage is TRBV4-2 and J usage is TRBJ2-2, with D perhaps assigned TRBD1 or TRBD2 (5 bases each). The CDR3 spans 16 residues. The V and J ends lost 0 bases and 0 bases respectively, with 8 bases between them. Germline CDR1 is LGHNA and CDR2 is YNFKEQ. The CDR3 is CASSQEVGANTGELFF. In DNA, the CDR3 is TGTGCCAGCAGCCAAGAAGTGGGGGCGAACACCGGGGAGCTGTTTTTT.

This chain joins TRBV4-2 and TRBJ1-5; D uncertain. The CDR3 loop spans 15 amino acids. Germline-derived CDR1 and CDR2 are LGHNA and YNFKEQ. V lost 0 bases and J 4 bases, leaving 10 bases between the germline ends. The CDR3 spells CASSQDLAGNQPQHF. The CDR3 DNA reads TGTGCCAGCAGCCAAGATCTTGCCGGGAATCAGCCCCAGCATTTT.

This chain uses TRBV9 with TRBJ1-5, with D uncertain. The CDR3 has 13 residues. Germline V gene lookup returns CDR1 SGDLS and CDR2 YYNGEE. Trimming left V 1 base short and J 6 bases short, with 8 bases between. The CDR3 loop reads CASSVYGGQPQHF. The DNA of the CDR3 is TGTGCCAGCAGCGTATACGGTGGTCAGCCCCAGCATTTT. The full variable domain, in which reference TRBV9 and TRBJ1-5 provide the parts outside the CDR3, is DSGVTQTPKHLITATGQRVTLRCSPRSGDLSVYWYQQSLDQGLQFLIQYYNGEERAKGNILERFSAQQFPDLHSELNLSSLELGDSALYFCASSVYGGQPQHFGDGTRLSIL.

This chain connects TRBV7-2 to TRBJ2-3; 11 bases map to TRBD2. The CDR3 has 16 amino acids. Germline V CDR1 and CDR2: SGHTA, FQGNSA. After removal of 4 bases from V and 7 bases from J, the junction contained 10 bases not matched to a gene. This chain's CDR3 is CASSWTIAGGRNTQYF. DNA of the CDR3: TGTGCCAGCAGCTGGACCATAGCGGGGGGGCGAAATACGCAGTATTTT.

This clonotype was observed a handful of times. The chain is built from TRBV12-3 or TRBV12-4 and TRBJ1-1, with D maybe TRBD1 (6 bases). The CDR3 is made up of 13 amino acids. Trimming took 5 bases from V and 11 from J, leaving 18 bases between them. The chain's CDR3 is CASSPLQGYQAFF. CDR3 in DNA: TGTGCCAGCAGTCCTCTACAGGGATATCAGGCTTTCTTT.

This clonotype showed up just a few times. The rearrangement uses TRBV4-2 and TRBJ2-4, with unresolved D. The length of the CDR3 is 12 residues. CDR1 and CDR2 from the germline V gene are LGHNA and YNFKEQ. Trimming stripped 0 bases from V and 6 bases from J, with 3 bases between. In nucleotides, the CDR3 is TGTGCCAGCAGCCAAGACAGAAACATTCAGTACTTC. It encodes CASSQDRNIQYF.

The sample holds a few counts of this clonotype. The genes are TRBV6-1 and TRBJ1-2; D gene ambiguous. The germline CDR1 and CDR2 sequences are MNHNS and SASEGT. V lost 2 bases and J 7 bases, leaving 11 bases between the germline ends. The CDR3 is 13 residues long. The chain's CDR3 is CASSESRSVGYTF. The CDR3, as DNA: TGTGCCAGCAGTGAATCGCGGTCCGTTGGCTACACCTTC.

This clonotype was counted a few times. V usage is TRBV12-3 or TRBV12-4 and J usage is TRBJ2-1; TRBD1 agrees at 8 bases. This CDR3 has 15 amino acids. V shed 6 bases, J shed 3 bases, and the junction held 7 bases outside the gene matches. The CDR3 DNA follows: TGTGCCAGCAGACAAGGACAGGGACTCTACAATGAGCAGTTCTTC. This gives the protein CASRQGQGLYNEQFF.

This clonotype came up many times. V gene TRBV29-1 combines with J gene TRBJ2-2; D is unresolved. The germline V and J ends were trimmed by 6 bases and 4 bases, with 6 bases remaining between them. The CDR3 sequence is 11 residues long. In germline, CDR1 is SQVTM, CDR2 ANQGSEA. CDR3 bases: TGCAGCGTGCTGGTCACCGGGGAGCTGTTTTTT. Amino acids: CSVLVTGELFF.

This clonotype was detected only a few times. The chain combines TRBV7-2 with TRBJ1-1; D is undetermined. The germline CDR1 and CDR2 sequences are SGHTA and FQGNSA. V lost 0 bases, J lost 4 bases, and 6 bases lay in between. The CDR3 consists of 13 residues. CDR3 nucleotides: TGTGCCAGCAGCTTAGCGGTCGGCACTGAAGCTTTCTTT. Encoded protein: CASSLAVGTEAFF. Variable domain in full (rest from reference TRBV7-2 and TRBJ1-1): GAGVSQSPSNKVTEKGKDVELRCDPISGHTALYWYRQSLGQGLEFLIYFQGNSAPDKSGLPSDRFSAERTGGSVSTLTIQRTQQEDSAVYLCASSLAVGTEAFFGQGTRLTVV.